These T cell receptor beta chains were read from a single sample in a study of cytomegalovirus exposure and HLA in healthy donors. Libraries were prepared by immunoSEQ multiplex PCR; TCRdb keeps only in-frame clonotypes and omits some of them. The table lists 300,000 or so clones, 84% of them singletons. Sample: PBMCs. These receptors all stem from a woman aged 35 to 49 in good health and CMV-seropositive. Both conserved end residues are part of each CDR3. D genes are given only for firm matches. Only some rows state a clone size, as once, few, many or a class for expanded clones.

j_call: TRBJ2-5
clone_size: .
d_call: TRBD1
v_call: TRBV6-6
cdr3_aa: CASSEGTGGPETQYF
cdr3_nt: TGTGCCAGCAGTGAGGGGACAGGGGGTCCGGAGACCCAGTACTTC

j_call: TRBJ2-7
clone_size: few
d_call: .
v_call: TRBV7-2
cdr3_aa: CASSFAGASYEQYF
cdr3_nt: TGTGCCAGCAGCTTCGCGGGGGCGTCCTACGAGCAGTACTTC

j_call: TRBJ2-1
clone_size: .
d_call: TRBD2
v_call: TRBV5-4
cdr3_aa: CASSPGGATPYNEQFF
cdr3_nt: TGTGCCAGCAGCCCGGGAGGGGCAACCCCCTACAATGAGCAGTTCTTC

j_call: TRBJ2-7
clone_size: .
d_call: .
v_call: TRBV5-6
cdr3_aa: CASSPYLDIGVYEQYF
cdr3_nt: TGTGCCAGCAGCCCCTATCTGGACATTGGCGTCTACGAGCAGTACTTC

j_call: TRBJ1-4
clone_size: .
d_call: TRBD1
v_call: TRBV4-3
cdr3_aa: CASSAGVEAGGAREKLFF
cdr3_nt: TGCGCCAGCAGCGCCGGTGTTGAGGCAGGGGGCGCCCGGGAAAAACTGTTTTTT

j_call: TRBJ2-3
clone_size: .
d_call: .
v_call: TRBV5-1
cdr3_aa: CASSLVEAPGTQYF
cdr3_nt: TGCGCCAGCAGCTTGGTAGAAGCGCCCGGTACGCAGTATTTT

j_call: TRBJ2-7
clone_size: .
d_call: .
v_call: TRBV15
cdr3_aa: CATSRDTLDTTYEQYF
cdr3_nt: TGTGCCACCAGCAGAGATACGTTGGACACTACCTACGAGCAGTACTTC

j_call: TRBJ1-4
clone_size: .
d_call: .
v_call: TRBV5-4
cdr3_aa: CASSPDFAATNEKLFF
cdr3_nt: TGTGCCAGCAGCCCGGACTTCGCGGCGACTAATGAAAAACTGTTTTTT

j_call: TRBJ1-1
clone_size: .
d_call: .
v_call: TRBV7-2
cdr3_aa: CASSLITEAFF
cdr3_nt: TGTGCCAGCAGCCTTATAACTGAAGCTTTCTTT

j_call: TRBJ1-1
clone_size: .
d_call: .
v_call: TRBV28
cdr3_aa: CASRAPGLNTEAFF
cdr3_nt: TGTGCCAGCAGAGCGCCCGGCCTGAACACTGAAGCTTTCTTT

j_call: TRBJ2-2
clone_size: .
d_call: .
v_call: TRBV6-5
cdr3_aa: CASSYPRGSTGELFF
cdr3_nt: TGTGCCAGCAGTTACCCCAGGGGCAGCACCGGGGAGCTGTTTTTT

j_call: TRBJ2-7
clone_size: few
d_call: .
v_call: TRBV11-3
cdr3_aa: CASSQNSYEQYF
cdr3_nt: TGTGCCAGCAGCCAAAACTCCTACGAGCAGTACTTC

j_call: TRBJ2-7
clone_size: many
d_call: TRBD2
v_call: TRBV6-6
cdr3_aa: CASSYREGPYEQYF
cdr3_nt: TGTGCCAGCAGTTACCGGGAGGGCCCCTACGAGCAGTACTTC

j_call: TRBJ1-2
clone_size: .
d_call: .
v_call: TRBV12-2
cdr3_aa: CASRLPCPGTGVYGYTF
cdr3_nt: TGTGCAAGTCGCTTACCATGTCCCGGGACAGGGGTCTATGGCTACACCTTC

j_call: TRBJ2-7
clone_size: .
d_call: TRBD1
v_call: TRBV7-8
cdr3_aa: CASSLTDRGRYF
cdr3_nt: TGTGCCAGCAGCTTAACGGACAGGGGGCGGTACTTC

j_call: TRBJ2-1
clone_size: .
d_call: TRBD2
v_call: TRBV18
cdr3_aa: CASSPGLAGVENEQFF
cdr3_nt: TGTGCCAGCTCCCCTGGGCTAGCGGGAGTTGAAAATGAGCAGTTCTTC

j_call: TRBJ1-3
clone_size: .
d_call: .
v_call: TRBV5-4
cdr3_aa: CASSRDSGNTIYF
cdr3_nt: TGTGCCAGCAGCCGGGACTCTGGAAACACCATATATTTT

j_call: TRBJ2-7
clone_size: .
d_call: .
v_call: TRBV29-1
cdr3_aa: CSVLRDTYEQYF
cdr3_nt: TGCAGCGTCCTGAGGGACACCTACGAGCAGTACTTC

j_call: TRBJ1-1
clone_size: once
d_call: TRBD1
v_call: TRBV7-8
cdr3_aa: CASSPGQTFVRAFF
cdr3_nt: TGTGCCAGCAGCCCGGGACAGACTTTCGTCCGGGCTTTCTTT

j_call: TRBJ2-1
clone_size: .
d_call: .
v_call: TRBV14
cdr3_aa: CASSQEPGREQFF
cdr3_nt: TGTGCCAGCAGCCAAGAACCAGGGAGGGAGCAGTTCTTC

j_call: TRBJ1-1
clone_size: .
d_call: .
v_call: TRBV7-6
cdr3_aa: CASSDRNTEAFF
cdr3_nt: TGTGCCAGCAGCGACAGAAACACTGAAGCTTTCTTT

j_call: TRBJ1-1
clone_size: once
d_call: TRBD1
v_call: TRBV7-2
cdr3_aa: CASSRDRENTEAFF
cdr3_nt: TGTGCCAGCAGCCGGGACAGGGAGAACACTGAAGCTTTCTTT

j_call: TRBJ1-1
clone_size: .
d_call: .
v_call: TRBV15
cdr3_aa: CATSRVVRRGSLNTEAFF
cdr3_nt: TGTGCCACCAGCAGAGTCGTCCGGAGAGGAAGTTTGAACACTGAAGCTTTCTTT

j_call: TRBJ2-7
clone_size: .
d_call: .
v_call: TRBV6-1
cdr3_aa: CASSERSSSLYEQYF
cdr3_nt: TGTGCCAGCAGTGAACGGTCATCCTCTCTTTACGAGCAGTACTTC

j_call: TRBJ2-1
clone_size: .
d_call: .
v_call: TRBV29-1
cdr3_aa: CTHAEQSSYNEQFF
cdr3_nt: TGCACCCACGCAGAACAGAGCTCCTACAATGAGCAGTTCTTC

j_call: TRBJ1-2
clone_size: .
d_call: .
v_call: TRBV5-1
cdr3_aa: CASSPETGNYGYTF
cdr3_nt: TGCGCCAGCAGCCCAGAGACGGGAAACTATGGCTACACCTTC

j_call: TRBJ1-1
clone_size: .
d_call: .
v_call: TRBV19
cdr3_aa: CASSPPRNTEAFF
cdr3_nt: TGTGCCAGTAGCCCACCCAGGAACACTGAAGCTTTCTTT

j_call: TRBJ2-7
clone_size: .
d_call: TRBD2
v_call: TRBV28
cdr3_aa: CASRIGLAYEQYF
cdr3_nt: TGTGCCAGCAGGATTGGACTAGCCTACGAGCAGTACTTC

j_call: TRBJ2-2
clone_size: .
d_call: TRBD2
v_call: TRBV7-9
cdr3_aa: CASRSREGMAGELFF
cdr3_nt: TGTGCCAGCAGGTCCCGGGAGGGGATGGCCGGGGAGCTGTTTTTT

j_call: TRBJ2-2
clone_size: .
d_call: .
v_call: TRBV7-2
cdr3_aa: CASSLSVDTRELFF
cdr3_nt: TGTGCCAGCAGCTTAAGTGTCGACACCAGGGAGCTGTTTTTT

j_call: TRBJ2-7
clone_size: .
d_call: .
v_call: TRBV15
cdr3_aa: CATSTRYEQYF
cdr3_nt: TGTGCCACCAGCACCCGGTACGAGCAGTACTTC

j_call: TRBJ1-3
clone_size: .
d_call: .
v_call: TRBV2
cdr3_aa: CASSPGLSSGNTIYF
cdr3_nt: TGTGCCAGCAGTCCGGGGTTGAGCTCTGGAAACACCATATATTTT

j_call: TRBJ2-3
clone_size: few
d_call: .
v_call: TRBV30
cdr3_aa: CAWSVPGGTDTQYF
cdr3_nt: TGTGCCTGGAGTGTACCCGGGGGCACAGATACGCAGTATTTT

j_call: TRBJ2-4
clone_size: .
d_call: .
v_call: TRBV5-4
cdr3_aa: CASSFGNQNIQYF
cdr3_nt: TGTGCCAGCAGCTTCGGGAACCAAAACATTCAGTACTTC

j_call: TRBJ1-2
clone_size: .
d_call: .
v_call: TRBV5-5
cdr3_aa: CASSSRQDSIYGYTF
cdr3_nt: TGTGCCAGCAGCTCGAGACAGGACAGCATCTATGGCTACACCTTC

j_call: TRBJ1-2
clone_size: .
d_call: .
v_call: TRBV9
cdr3_aa: CASSVESSAGVGGYTF
cdr3_nt: TGTGCCAGCAGCGTAGAAAGCTCGGCGGGGGTGGGTGGCTACACCTTC

j_call: TRBJ2-1
clone_size: .
d_call: .
v_call: TRBV19
cdr3_aa: CASSIEARNEQFF
cdr3_nt: TGTGCCAGTAGTATAGAGGCGCGGAATGAGCAGTTCTTC

j_call: TRBJ2-5
clone_size: .
d_call: TRBD2
v_call: TRBV2
cdr3_aa: CASGLAGAPNQETQYF
cdr3_nt: TGTGCCAGCGGACTAGCGGGAGCCCCCAACCAAGAGACCCAGTACTTC

j_call: TRBJ2-5
clone_size: .
d_call: TRBD2
v_call: TRBV7-3
cdr3_aa: CASSSGTSGGETQYF
cdr3_nt: TGTGCCAGCAGCTCCGGGACTAGCGGGGGGGAGACCCAGTACTTC

j_call: TRBJ2-7
clone_size: .
d_call: .
v_call: TRBV10-3
cdr3_aa: CAISDGVAVLYEQYF
cdr3_nt: TGTGCCATCAGTGACGGGGTCGCTGTACTCTACGAGCAGTACTTC

j_call: TRBJ1-1
clone_size: .
d_call: .
v_call: TRBV7-8
cdr3_aa: CASSSNRVNTEAFF
cdr3_nt: TGTGCCAGCAGCTCCAACAGGGTAAACACTGAAGCTTTCTTT

j_call: TRBJ1-1
clone_size: .
d_call: TRBD1
v_call: TRBV6-6
cdr3_aa: CASRLGGPMNTEAFF
cdr3_nt: TGTGCCAGCCGTTTAGGGGGCCCTATGAACACTGAAGCTTTCTTT